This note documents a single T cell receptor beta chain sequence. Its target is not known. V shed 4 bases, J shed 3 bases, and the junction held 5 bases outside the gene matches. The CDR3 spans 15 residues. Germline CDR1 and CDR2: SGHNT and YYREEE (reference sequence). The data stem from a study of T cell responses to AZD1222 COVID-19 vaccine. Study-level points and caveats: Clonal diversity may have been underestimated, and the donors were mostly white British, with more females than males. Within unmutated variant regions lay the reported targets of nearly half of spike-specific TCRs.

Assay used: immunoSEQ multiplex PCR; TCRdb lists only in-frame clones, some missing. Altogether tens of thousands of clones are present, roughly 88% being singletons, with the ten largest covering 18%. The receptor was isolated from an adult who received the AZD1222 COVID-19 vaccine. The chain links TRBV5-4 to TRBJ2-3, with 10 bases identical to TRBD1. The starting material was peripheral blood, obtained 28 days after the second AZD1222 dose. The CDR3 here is CASSPDRGKTDTQYF. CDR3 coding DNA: TGTGCCAGCAGCCCGGACAGGGGGAAGACAGATACGCAGTATTTT.